This T cell receptor (beta chain) is from a study of blood T cell repertoires in COVID-19. Study information: COVID-19 samples, acute and convalescent, were from the United States, Italy and Spain. T cells, B-cell-depleted T cells, or PBMCs provided the cDNA or gDNA that served as material.

In germline, CDR1 is MRHNA, CDR2 SNTAGT. Trimming cost V 1 base and J 0 bases, with 16 bases left between them. The CDR3 is 19 amino acids. Authors' methods: Reference gene primers were amplified, and this amplification served to estimate nucleated cell counts. TCRdb keeps only in-frame clones here, not all; method: immunoSEQ multiplex PCR. For V, J and clone size, that table is used; D and trimming come from the DNA. The data hold 130,000 to 150,000 clones, with 80% to 85% observed a single time. Input material: peripheral blood. This sequence was found in a human donor in a cohort sampled during active COVID-19. The chain employs TRBV6-4 and TRBJ2-6; D is undetermined. The CDR3 loop is CASSDYPSYASSGANVLTF. The CDR3 DNA reads as TGTGCCAGCAGTGACTACCCCTCTTACGCGTCCTCTGGGGCCAACGTCCTGACTTTC.